This T cell receptor (beta chain) was found in a study of T-cell reconstitution after alpha-beta-depleted transplantation in children. The library targeted TCRbeta and was prepared with unique molecular identifiers. TCRdb itself ran the PCR reads through MiXCR, one entry per CDR3 protein. This table has tens of thousands of distinct CDR3 sequences, under 6.5% appearing once. There are 19 residues in the CDR3. With V trimmed by 3 bases and J by 7 bases, 14 bases remained unmatched. The germline V gene encodes CDR1 LNHDA and CDR2 SQIVND (reference sequence). Whole-study findings and limits: At the one-year point after transplant, T-cell counts and TCRbeta diversity were found to come mostly from T cells that had been newly produced.

As for this clonotype: No antigen is known for it.

This TCR came from a female patient aged 2-15 years who had a stem cell transplant for aplastic anemia, so the T cells may come from the graft donor. The J gene is TRBJ2-1, the V gene TRBV19, with TRBD2 matching 14 bases. The sequenced sample was PBMCs, mostly from graft donor cells, obtained 60 days after TCRalphabeta/CD19-depleted stem cell transplant. The CDR3 nucleotides read TGTGCCAGTAGTATTACCCGACGACTAGCGGGAGGGCCACGGAATGAGCAGTTCTTC. It codes for CASSITRRLAGGPRNEQFF.